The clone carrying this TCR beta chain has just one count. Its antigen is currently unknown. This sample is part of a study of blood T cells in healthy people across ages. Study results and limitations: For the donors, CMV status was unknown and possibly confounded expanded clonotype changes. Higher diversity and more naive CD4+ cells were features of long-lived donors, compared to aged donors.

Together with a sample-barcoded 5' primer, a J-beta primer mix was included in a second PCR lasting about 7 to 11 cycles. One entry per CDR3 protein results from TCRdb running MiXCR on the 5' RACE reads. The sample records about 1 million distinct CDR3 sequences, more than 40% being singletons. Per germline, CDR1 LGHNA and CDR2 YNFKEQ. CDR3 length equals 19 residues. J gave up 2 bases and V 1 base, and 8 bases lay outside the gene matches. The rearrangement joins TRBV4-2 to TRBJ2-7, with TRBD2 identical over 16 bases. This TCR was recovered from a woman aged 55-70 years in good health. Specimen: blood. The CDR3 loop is CASSQALDGTSGRAYEQYF. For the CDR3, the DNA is TGTGCCAGCAGCCAAGCCCTCGACGGGACTAGCGGGAGGGCCTACGAGCAGTACTTC.